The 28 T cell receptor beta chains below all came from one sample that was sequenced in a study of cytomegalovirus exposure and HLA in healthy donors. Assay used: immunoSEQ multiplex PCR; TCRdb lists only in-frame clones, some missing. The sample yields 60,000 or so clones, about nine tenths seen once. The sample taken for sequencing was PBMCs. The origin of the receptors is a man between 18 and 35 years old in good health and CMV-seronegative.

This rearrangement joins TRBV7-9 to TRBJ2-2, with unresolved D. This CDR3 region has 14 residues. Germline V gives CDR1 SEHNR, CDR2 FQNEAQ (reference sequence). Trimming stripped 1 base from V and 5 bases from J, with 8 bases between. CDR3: CASSLDLLTGELFF. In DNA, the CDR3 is TGTGCCAGCAGCTTAGATCTCCTTACCGGGGAGCTGTTTTTT. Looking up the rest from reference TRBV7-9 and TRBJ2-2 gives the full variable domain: DTGVSQNPRHKITKRGQNVTFRCDPISEHNRLYWYRQTLGQGPEFLTYFQNEAQLEKSRLLSDRFSAERPKGSFSTLEIQRTEQGDSAMYLCASSLDLLTGELFFGEGSRLTVL.

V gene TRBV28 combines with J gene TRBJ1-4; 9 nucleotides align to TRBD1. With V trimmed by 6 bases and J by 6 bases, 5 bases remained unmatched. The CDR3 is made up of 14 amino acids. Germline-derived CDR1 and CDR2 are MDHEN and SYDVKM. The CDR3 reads CASRPTGGYEKLFF. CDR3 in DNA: TGTGCCAGCAGACCAACAGGGGGCTATGAAAAACTGTTTTTT.

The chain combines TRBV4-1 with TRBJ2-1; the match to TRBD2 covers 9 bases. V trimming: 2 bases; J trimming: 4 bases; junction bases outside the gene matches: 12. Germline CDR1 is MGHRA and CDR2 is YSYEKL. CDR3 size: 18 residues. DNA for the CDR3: TGCGCCAGCAGCCAATTCTCCTCGGTGACTAGCGGTTACAATGAGCAGTTCTTC. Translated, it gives CASSQFSSVTSGYNEQFF.

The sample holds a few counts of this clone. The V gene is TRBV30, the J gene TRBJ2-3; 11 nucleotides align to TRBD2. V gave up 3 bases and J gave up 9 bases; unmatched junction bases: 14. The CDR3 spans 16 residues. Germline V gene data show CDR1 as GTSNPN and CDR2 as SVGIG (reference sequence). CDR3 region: CAWSNILAGALWTQYF. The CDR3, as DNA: TGTGCCTGGAGCAATATACTAGCGGGAGCCTTATGGACGCAGTATTTT.

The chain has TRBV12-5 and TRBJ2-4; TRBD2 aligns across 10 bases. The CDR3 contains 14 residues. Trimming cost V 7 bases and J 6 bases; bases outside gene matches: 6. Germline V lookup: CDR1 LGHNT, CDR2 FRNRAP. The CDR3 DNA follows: TGTGCTAGTGCCTTCTGGACTAGCGGAAACATTCAGTACTTC. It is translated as CASAFWTSGNIQYF.

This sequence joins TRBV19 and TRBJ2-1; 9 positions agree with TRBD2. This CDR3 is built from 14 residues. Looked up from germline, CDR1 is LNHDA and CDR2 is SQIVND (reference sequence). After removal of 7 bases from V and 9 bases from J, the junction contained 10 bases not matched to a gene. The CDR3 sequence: CASTSGAPFGEQFF. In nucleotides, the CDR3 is TGTGCCAGTACTAGCGGGGCCCCATTTGGTGAGCAGTTCTTC. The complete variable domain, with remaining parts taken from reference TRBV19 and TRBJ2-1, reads DGGITQSPKYLFRKEGQNVTLSCEQNLNHDAMYWYRQDPGQGLRLIYYSQIVNDFQKGDIAEGYSVSREKKESFPLTVTSAQKNPTAFYLCASTSGAPFGEQFFGPGTRLTVL.

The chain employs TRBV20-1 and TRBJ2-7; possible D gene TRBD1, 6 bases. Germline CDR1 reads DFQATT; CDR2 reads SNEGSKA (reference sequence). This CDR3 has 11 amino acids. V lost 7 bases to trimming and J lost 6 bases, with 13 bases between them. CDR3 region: CSVDRTAEQYF. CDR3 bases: TGCAGTGTCGACAGGACAGCCGAGCAGTACTTC.

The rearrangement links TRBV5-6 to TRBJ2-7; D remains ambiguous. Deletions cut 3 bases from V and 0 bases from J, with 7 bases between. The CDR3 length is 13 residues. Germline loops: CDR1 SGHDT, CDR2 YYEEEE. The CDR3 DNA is TGTGCCAGCAGCTCAGGTAACTCCTACGAGCAGTACTTC. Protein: CASSSGNSYEQYF.

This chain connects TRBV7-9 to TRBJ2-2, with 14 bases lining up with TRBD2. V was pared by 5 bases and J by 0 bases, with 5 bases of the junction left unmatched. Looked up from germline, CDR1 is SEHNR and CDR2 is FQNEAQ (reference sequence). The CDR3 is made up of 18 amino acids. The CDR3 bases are TGTGCCAGCAGCCGACTAGCGGGAGGGCCGTCGAACACCGGGGAGCTGTTTTTT. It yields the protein CASSRLAGGPSNTGELFF. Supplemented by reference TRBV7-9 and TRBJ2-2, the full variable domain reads DTGVSQNPRHKITKRGQNVTFRCDPISEHNRLYWYRQTLGQGPEFLTYFQNEAQLEKSRLLSDRFSAERPKGSFSTLEIQRTEQGDSAMYLCASSRLAGGPSNTGELFFGEGSRLTVL.

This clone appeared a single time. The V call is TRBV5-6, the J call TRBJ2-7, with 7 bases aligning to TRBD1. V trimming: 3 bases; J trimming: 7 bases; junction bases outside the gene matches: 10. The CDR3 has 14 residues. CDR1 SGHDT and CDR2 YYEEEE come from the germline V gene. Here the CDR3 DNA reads TGTGCCAGCAGCTGGATCACAGGGGTGGGGGAGCAGTACTTC. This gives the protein CASSWITGVGEQYF.

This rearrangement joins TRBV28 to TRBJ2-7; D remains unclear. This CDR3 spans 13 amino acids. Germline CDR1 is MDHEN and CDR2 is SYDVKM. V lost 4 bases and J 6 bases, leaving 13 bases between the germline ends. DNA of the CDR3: TGTGCCAGCAGTTCAAACCAGGTTCCCGAGCAGTACTTC. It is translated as CASSSNQVPEQYF.

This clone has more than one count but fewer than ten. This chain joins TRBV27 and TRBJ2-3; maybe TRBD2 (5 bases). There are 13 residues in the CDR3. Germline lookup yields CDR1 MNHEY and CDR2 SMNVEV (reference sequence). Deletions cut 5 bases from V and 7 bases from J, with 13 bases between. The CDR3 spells CASSPPERYTQYF. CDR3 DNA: TGTGCCAGCAGTCCCCCAGAGCGGTATACGCAGTATTTT.

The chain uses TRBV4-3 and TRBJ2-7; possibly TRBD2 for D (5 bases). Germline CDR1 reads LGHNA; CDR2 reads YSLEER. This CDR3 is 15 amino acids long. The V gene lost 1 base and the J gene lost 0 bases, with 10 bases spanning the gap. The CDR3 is CASSQGIGSSYEQYF. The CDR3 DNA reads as TGCGCCAGCAGCCAAGGTATAGGGAGCTCCTACGAGCAGTACTTC.

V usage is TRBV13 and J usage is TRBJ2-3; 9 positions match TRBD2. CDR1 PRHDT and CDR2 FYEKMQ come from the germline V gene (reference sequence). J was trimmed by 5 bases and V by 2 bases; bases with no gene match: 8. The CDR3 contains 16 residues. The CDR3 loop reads CASSLLVAGAGDTQYF. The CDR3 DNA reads TGTGCCAGCAGCTTATTGGTAGCGGGAGCTGGAGATACGCAGTATTTT.

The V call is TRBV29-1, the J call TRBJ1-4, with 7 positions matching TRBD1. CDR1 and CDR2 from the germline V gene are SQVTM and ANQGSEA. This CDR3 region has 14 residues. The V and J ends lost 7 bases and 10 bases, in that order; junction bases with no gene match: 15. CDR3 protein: CSATLVTGWGKLFF. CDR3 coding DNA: TGCAGCGCAACCTTGGTGACAGGGTGGGGAAAACTGTTTTTT.

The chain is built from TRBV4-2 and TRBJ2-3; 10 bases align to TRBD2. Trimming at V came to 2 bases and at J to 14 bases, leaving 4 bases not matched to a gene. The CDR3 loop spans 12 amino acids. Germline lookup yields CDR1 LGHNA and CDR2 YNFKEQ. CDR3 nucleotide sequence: TGTGCCAGCAGCCAACCCGGGACTAGCGTGTATTTT. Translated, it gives CASSQPGTSVYF.

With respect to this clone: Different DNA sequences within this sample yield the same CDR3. As DNA, the CDR3 is TGTGCCAGCAGCGGTCAGGGTGTTGGTTACGAGCAGTACTTC. This sequence encodes CASSGQGVGYEQYF. The chain links TRBV9 to TRBJ2-7, with D perhaps matching TRBD1 (5 bases). The CDR3 totals 14 residues. Germline V gene lookup returns CDR1 SGDLS and CDR2 YYNGEE. V was pared by 3 bases and J by 4 bases, with 14 bases between.

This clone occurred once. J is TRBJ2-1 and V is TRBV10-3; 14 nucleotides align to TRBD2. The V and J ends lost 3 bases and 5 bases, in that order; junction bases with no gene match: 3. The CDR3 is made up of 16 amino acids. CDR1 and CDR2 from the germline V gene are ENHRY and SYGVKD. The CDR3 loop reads CAISDGLAGGHNEQFF. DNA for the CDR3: TGTGCCATCAGTGACGGACTAGCGGGAGGACACAATGAGCAGTTCTTC.

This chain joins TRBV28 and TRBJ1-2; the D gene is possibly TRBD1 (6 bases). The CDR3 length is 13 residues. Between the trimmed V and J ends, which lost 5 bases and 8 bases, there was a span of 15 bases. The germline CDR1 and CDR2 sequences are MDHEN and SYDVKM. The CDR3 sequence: CASSEQGREGYTF. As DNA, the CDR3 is TGTGCCAGCAGTGAGCAGGGGCGGGAGGGCTACACCTTC.

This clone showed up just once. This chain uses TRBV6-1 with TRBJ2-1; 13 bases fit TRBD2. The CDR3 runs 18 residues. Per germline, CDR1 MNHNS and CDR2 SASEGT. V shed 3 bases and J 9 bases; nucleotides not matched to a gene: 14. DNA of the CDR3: TGTGCCAGCAGTGACCTTACGATACTAGCGGGAGGGCCGGGTGAGCAGTTCTTC. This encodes CASSDLTILAGGPGEQFF.

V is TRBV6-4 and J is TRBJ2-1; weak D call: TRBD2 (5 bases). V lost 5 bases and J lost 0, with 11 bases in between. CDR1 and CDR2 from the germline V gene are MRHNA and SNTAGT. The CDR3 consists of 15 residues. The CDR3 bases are TGTGCCAGCAGTTTAGCGCCGAGCTCCTACAATGAGCAGTTCTTC. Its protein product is CASSLAPSSYNEQFF.

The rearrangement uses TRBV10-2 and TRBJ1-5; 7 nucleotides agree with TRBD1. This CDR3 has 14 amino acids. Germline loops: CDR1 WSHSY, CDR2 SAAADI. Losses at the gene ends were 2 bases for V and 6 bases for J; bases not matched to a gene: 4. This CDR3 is CASSERPGGQPQHF. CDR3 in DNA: TGCGCCAGCAGTGAGAGGCCAGGGGGTCAGCCCCAGCATTTT.

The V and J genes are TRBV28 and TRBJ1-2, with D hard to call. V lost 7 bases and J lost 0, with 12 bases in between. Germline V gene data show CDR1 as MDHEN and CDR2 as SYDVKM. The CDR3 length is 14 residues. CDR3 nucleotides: TGTGCCAGCATTCCAGGAACGACTAACTATGGCTACACCTTC. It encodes CASIPGTTNYGYTF.

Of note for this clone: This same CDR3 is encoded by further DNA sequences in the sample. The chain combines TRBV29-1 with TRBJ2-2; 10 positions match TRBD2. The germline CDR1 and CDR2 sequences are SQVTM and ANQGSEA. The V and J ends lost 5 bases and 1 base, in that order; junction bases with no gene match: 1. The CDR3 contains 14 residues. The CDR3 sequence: CSVRTSGNTGELFF. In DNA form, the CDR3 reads TGCAGCGTTCGGACTAGCGGGAACACCGGGGAGCTGTTTTTT.

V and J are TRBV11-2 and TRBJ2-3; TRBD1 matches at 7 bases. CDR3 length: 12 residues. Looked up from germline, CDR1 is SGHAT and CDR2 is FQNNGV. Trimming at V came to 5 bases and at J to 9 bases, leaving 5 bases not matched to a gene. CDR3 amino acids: CASSPDRTTQYF. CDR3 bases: TGTGCCAGCAGCCCGGACAGGACGACGCAGTATTTT.

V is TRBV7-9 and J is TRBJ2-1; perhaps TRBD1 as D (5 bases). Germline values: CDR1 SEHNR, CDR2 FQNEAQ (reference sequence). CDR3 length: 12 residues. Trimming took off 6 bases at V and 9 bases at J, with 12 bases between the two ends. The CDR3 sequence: CASSSLGAEQFF. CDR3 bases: TGTGCCAGCAGTTCCCTAGGGGCTGAGCAGTTCTTC.

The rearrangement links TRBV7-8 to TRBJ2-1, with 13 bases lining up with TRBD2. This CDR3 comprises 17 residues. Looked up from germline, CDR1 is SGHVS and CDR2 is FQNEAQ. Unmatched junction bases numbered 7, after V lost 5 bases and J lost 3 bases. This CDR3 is CASSTWTSGRGYNEQFF. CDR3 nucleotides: TGTGCCAGCAGCACCTGGACTAGCGGGAGAGGCTACAATGAGCAGTTCTTC.

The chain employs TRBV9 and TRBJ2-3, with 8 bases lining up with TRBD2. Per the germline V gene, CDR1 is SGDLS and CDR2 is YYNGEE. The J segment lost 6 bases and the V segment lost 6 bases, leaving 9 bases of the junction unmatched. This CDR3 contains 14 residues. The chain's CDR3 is CASTPSGSGDTQYF. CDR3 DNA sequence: TGTGCCAGCACACCTAGCGGGTCGGGGGATACGCAGTATTTT.